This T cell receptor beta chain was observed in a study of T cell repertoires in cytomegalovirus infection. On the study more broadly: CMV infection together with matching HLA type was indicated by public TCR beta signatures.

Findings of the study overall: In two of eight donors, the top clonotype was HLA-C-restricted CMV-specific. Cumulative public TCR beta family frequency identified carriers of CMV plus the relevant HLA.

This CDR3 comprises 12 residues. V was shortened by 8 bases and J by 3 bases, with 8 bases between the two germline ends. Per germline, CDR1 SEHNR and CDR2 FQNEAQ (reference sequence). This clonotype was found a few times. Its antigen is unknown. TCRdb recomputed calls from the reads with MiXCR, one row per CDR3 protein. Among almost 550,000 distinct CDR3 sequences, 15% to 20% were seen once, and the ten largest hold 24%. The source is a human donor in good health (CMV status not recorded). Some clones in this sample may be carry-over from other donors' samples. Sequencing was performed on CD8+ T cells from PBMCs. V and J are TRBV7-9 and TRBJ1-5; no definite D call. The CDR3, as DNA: TGTGCCAGCGCCAAGCTCAATCAGCCCCAGCATTTT. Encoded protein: CASAKLNQPQHF. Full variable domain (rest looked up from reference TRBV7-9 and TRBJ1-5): DTGVSQNPRHKITKRGQNVTFRCDPISEHNRLYWYRQTLGQGPEFLTYFQNEAQLEKSRLLSDRFSAERPKGSFSTLEIQRTEQGDSAMYLCASAKLNQPQHFGDGTRLSIL.